This TCR beta chain was sequenced in a study of blood T cell repertoires in COVID-19. V shed 6 bases, J shed 5 bases, and the junction held 5 bases outside the gene matches. This CDR3 has 13 residues. Germline V gives CDR1 MDHEN, CDR2 SYDVKM. Sequenced by immunoSEQ multiplex PCR; TCRdb stores in-frame clones only, minus some. The sample comprises around 260,000 clones, about 83% of which are singletons, and roughly a tenth rests with the top ten. The rearrangement uses TRBV28 and TRBJ2-7; TRBD1 matches at 9 bases. The source of this sequence is a woman aged 45 to 65 who had recovered from COVID-19. Sequencing was done on a sample of peripheral blood. The CDR3, as DNA: TGTGCCAGCAGAGGGACAGGGTTCCACGAGCAGTACTTC. Its protein is CASRGTGFHEQYF.